The T cell receptor (beta chain) described here comes from a study of response to subunit inactivated influenza vaccine. Study-wide results and caveats: Only a handful of new T cells, the authors suggested, are recruited with each seasonal influenza vaccination.

The germline V and J ends were trimmed by 5 bases and 4 bases, with 12 bases remaining between them. Germline CDR1 reads SQVTM; CDR2 reads ANQGSEA. The CDR3 is 13 amino acids. MiXCR, run by TCRdb on the RT-PCR reads, gives a single entry per CDR3 protein. The repertoire holds around 850,000 distinct CDR3 sequences, with approximately 18% as singletons. By sample fraction, this clonotype is medium-sized. The target antigen is unknown. V gene TRBV29-1 combines with J gene TRBJ1-5; D may be TRBD1 (5 bases). The sequencing used PBMCs from blood, collected 4 to 6 days after vaccination. This sequence was found in a man aged 45 to 65 who received an inactivated influenza vaccine. In DNA, the CDR3 is TGCAGCGTTACAACAGGTGGGAATCAGCCCCAGCATTTT. Translation gives CSVTTGGNQPQHF.